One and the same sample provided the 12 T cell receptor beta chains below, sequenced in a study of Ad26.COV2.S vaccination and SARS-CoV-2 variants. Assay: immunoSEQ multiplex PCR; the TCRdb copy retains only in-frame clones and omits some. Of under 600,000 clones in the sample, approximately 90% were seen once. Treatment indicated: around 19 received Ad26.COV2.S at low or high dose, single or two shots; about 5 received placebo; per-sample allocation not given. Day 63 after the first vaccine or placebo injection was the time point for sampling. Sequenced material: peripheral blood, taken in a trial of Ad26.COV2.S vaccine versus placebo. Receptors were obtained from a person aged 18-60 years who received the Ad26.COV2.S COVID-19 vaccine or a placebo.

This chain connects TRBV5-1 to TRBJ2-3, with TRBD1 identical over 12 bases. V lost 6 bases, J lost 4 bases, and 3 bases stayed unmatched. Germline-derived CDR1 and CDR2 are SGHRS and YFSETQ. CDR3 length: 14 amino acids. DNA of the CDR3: TGCGCCAGCAACCGGGACAGGGGGCCAGATACGCAGTATTTT. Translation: CASNRDRGPDTQYF.

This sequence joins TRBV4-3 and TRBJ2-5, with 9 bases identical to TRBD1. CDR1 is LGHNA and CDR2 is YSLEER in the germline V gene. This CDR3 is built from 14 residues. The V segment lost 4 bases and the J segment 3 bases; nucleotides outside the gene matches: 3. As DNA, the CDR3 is TGCGCCAGCAGCCCCCGGACAGGGGAAGAGACCCAGTACTTC. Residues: CASSPRTGEETQYF.

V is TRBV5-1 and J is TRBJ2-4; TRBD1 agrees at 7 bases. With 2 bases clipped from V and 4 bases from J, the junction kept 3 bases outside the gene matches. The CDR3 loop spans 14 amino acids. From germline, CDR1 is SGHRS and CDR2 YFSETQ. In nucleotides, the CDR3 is TGCGCCAGCAGCTTTGGACAGGCAAAAAACATTCAGTACTTC. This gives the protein CASSFGQAKNIQYF.

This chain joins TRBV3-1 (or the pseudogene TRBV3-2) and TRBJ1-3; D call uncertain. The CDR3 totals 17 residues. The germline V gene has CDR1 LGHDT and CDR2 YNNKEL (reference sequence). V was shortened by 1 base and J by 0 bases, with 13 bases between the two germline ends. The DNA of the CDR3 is TGTGCCAGCAGCCAAGGAATGTTGGGAAGCTCTGGAAACACCATATATTTT. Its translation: CASSQGMLGSSGNTIYF.

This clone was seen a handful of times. The CDR3 reads CASSLRGEDEQYF. CDR3 nucleotides: TGTGCCAGCAGTTTGCGGGGAGAGGACGAGCAGTACTTC. J is TRBJ2-7 and V is TRBV6-5, with D possibly being TRBD2 (6 bases). Between the trimmed V and J ends, which lost 4 bases and 5 bases, there was a span of 12 bases. CDR3 size: 13 residues. Germline V gene sequence: CDR1 MNHEY, CDR2 SVGAGI.

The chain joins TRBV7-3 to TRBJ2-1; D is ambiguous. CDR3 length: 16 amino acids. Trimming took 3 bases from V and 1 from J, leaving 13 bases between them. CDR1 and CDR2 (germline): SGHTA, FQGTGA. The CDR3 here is CASSFLPESSYNEQFF. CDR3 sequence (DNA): TGTGCCAGCAGCTTTTTGCCGGAGTCATCCTACAATGAGCAGTTCTTC. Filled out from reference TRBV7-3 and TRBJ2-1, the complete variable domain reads GAGVSQTPSNKVTEKGKYVELRCDPISGHTALYWYRQSLGQGPEFLIYFQGTGAADDSGLPNDRFFAVRPEGSVSTLKIQRTERGDSAVYLCASSFLPESSYNEQFFGPGTRLTVL.

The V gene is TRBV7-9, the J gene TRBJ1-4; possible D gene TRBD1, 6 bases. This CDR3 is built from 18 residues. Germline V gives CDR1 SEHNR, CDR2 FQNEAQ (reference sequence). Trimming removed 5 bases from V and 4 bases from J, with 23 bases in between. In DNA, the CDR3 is TGTGCCAGCAGCATAGGACAAAGGGGGAAGAGGGGTAATGAAAAACTGTTTTTT. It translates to CASSIGQRGKRGNEKLFF.

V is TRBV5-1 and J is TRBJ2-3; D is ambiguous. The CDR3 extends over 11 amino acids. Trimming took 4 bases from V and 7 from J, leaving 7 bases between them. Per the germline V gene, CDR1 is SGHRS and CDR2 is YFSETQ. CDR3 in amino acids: CASSMSHTQYF. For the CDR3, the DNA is TGCGCCAGCAGCATGTCGCATACGCAGTATTTT.

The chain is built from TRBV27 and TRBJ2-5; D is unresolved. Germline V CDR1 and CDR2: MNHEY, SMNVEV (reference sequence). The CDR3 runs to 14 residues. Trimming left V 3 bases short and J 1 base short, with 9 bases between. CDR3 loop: CASSFGRSQETQYF. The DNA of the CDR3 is TGTGCCAGCAGTTTTGGGCGGAGCCAAGAGACCCAGTACTTC.

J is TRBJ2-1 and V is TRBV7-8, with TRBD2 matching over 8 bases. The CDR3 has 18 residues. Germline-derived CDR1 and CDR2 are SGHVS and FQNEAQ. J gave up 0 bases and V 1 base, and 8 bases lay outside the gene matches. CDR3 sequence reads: CASSLGGKLAGSYNEQFF. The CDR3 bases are TGTGCCAGCAGCTTAGGGGGGAAGCTAGCGGGCTCCTACAATGAGCAGTTCTTC. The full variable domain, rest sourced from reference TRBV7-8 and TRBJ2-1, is GAGVSQSPRYKVAKRGQDVALRCDPISGHVSLFWYQQALGQGPEFLTYFQNEAQLDKSGLPSDRFFAERPEGSVSTLKIQRTQQEDSAVYLCASSLGGKLAGSYNEQFFGPGTRLTVL.

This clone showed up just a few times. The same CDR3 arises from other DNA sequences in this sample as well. The chain's CDR3 is CASSQDRGYEQYF. The CDR3 bases are TGTGCCAGCAGCCAAGATCGGGGGTACGAGCAGTACTTC. The chain recombines TRBV3-1 (or the pseudogene TRBV3-2) with TRBJ2-7, with D perhaps matching TRBD2 (6 bases). Germline V gene data show CDR1 as LGHDT and CDR2 as YNNKEL (reference sequence). V was pared by 0 bases and J by 4 bases, with 7 bases between. The CDR3 extends over 13 amino acids.

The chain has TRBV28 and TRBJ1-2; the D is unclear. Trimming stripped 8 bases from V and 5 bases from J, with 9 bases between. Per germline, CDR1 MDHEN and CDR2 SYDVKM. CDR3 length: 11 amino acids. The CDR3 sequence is CASENNYGYTF. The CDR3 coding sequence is TGTGCCAGCGAAAATAATTATGGCTACACCTTC.